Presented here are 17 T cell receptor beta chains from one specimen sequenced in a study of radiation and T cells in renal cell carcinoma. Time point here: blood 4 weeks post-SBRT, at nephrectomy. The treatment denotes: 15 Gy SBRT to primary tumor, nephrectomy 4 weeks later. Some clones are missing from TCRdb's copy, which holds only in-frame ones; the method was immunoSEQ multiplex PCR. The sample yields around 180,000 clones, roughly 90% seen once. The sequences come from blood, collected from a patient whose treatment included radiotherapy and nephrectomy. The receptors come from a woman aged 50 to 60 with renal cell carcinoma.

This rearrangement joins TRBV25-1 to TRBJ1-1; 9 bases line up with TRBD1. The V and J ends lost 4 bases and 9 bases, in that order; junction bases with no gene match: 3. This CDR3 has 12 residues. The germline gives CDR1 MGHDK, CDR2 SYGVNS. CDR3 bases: TGTGCCAGCAGTGGGGGGACAGGGAAAGCTTTCTTT. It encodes CASSGGTGKAFF.

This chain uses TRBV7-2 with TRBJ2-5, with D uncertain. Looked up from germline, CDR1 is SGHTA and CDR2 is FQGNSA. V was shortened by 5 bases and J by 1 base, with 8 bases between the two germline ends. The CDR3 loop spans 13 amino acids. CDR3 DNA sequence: TGTGCCAGCAGCCCACGGATCCAAGAGACCCAGTACTTC. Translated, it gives CASSPRIQETQYF.

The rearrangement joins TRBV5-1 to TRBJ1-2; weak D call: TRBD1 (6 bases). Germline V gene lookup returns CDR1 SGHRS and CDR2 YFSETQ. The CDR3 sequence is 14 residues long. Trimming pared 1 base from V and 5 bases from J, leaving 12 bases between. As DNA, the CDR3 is TGCGCCAGCAGCTTGTCTGGGCAGGGGTATGGCTACACCTTC. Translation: CASSLSGQGYGYTF. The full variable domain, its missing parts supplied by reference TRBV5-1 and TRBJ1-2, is KAGVTQTPRYLIKTRGQQVTLSCSPISGHRSVSWYQQTPGQGLQFLFEYFSETQRNKGNFPGRFSGRQFSNSRSEMNVSTLELGDSALYLCASSLSGQGYGYTFGSGTRLTVV.

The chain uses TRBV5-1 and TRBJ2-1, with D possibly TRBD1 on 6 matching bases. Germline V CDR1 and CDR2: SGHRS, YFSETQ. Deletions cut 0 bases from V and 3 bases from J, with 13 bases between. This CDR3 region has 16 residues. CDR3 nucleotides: TGCGCCAGCAGCTTGGAGGAGGCAGGGGACTACAATGAGCAGTTCTTC. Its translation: CASSLEEAGDYNEQFF.

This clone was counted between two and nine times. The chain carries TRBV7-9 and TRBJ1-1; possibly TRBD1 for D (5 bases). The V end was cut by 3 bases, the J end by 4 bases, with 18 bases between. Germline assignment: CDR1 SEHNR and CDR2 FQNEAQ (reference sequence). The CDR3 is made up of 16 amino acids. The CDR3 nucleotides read TGTGCCAGCAGCTTCCCCTGGTCTGTGGGGGGCACTGAAGCTTTCTTT. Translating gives CASSFPWSVGGTEAFF.

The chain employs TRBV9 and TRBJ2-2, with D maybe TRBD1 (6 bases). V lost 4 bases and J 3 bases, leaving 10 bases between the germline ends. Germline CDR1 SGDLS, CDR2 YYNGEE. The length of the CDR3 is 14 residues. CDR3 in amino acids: CASSIGGDTGELFF. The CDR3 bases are TGTGCCAGCAGCATAGGGGGTGACACCGGGGAGCTGTTTTTT.

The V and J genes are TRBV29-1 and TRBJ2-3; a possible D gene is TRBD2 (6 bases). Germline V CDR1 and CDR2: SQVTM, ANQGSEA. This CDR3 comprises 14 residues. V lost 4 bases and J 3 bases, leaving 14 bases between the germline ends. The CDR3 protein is CSVALPGTTDTQYF. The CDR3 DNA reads TGCAGCGTTGCGCTCCCCGGGACTACAGATACGCAGTATTTT.

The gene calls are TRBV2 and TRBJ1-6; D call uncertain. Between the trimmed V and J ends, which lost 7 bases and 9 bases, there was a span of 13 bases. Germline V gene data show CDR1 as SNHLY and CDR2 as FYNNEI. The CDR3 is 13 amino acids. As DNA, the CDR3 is TGTGCCAGCAAAGTTGGGTCCGGTTCACCCCTCCACTTT. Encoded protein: CASKVGSGSPLHF.

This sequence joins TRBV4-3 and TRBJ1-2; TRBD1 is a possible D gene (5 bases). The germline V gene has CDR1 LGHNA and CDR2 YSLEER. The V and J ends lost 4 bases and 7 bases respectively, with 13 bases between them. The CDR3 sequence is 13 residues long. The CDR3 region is CASSPSGRFGYTF. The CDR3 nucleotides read TGCGCCAGCAGCCCCTCGGGGCGATTTGGCTACACCTTC.

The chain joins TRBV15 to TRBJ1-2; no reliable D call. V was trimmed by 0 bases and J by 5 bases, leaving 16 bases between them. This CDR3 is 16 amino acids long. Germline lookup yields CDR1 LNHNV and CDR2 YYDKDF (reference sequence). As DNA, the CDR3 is TGTGCCACCAGCAGAGAGTACCAGGCCCGCGATTATGGCTACACCTTC. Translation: CATSREYQARDYGYTF.

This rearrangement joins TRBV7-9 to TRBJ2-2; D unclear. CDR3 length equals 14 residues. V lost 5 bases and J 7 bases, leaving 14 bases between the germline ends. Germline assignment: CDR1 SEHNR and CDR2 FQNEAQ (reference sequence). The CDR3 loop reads CASSPSEVGGELFF. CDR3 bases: TGTGCCAGCAGCCCCTCTGAGGTCGGCGGGGAGCTGTTTTTT.

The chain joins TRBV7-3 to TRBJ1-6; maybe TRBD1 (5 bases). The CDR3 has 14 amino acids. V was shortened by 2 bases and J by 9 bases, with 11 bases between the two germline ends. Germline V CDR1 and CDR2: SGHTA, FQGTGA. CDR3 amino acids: CASSLRGTGSPLHF. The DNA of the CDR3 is TGTGCCAGCAGCTTACGGGGGACCGGTTCACCCCTCCACTTT. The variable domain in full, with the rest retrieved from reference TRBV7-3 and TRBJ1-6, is GAGVSQTPSNKVTEKGKYVELRCDPISGHTALYWYRQSLGQGPEFLIYFQGTGAADDSGLPNDRFFAVRPEGSVSTLKIQRTERGDSAVYLCASSLRGTGSPLHFGNGTRLTVT.

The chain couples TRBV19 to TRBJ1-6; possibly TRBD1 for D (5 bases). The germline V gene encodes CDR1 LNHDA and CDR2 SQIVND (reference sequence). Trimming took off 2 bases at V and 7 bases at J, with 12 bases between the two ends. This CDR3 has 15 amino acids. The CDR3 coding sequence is TGTGCCAGTAGTATACGACAGACTGGGAATTCACCCCTCCACTTT. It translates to CASSIRQTGNSPLHF.

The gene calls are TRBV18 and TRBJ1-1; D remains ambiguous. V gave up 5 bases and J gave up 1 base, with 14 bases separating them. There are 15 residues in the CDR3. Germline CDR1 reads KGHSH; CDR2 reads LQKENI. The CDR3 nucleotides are TGTGCCAGCTCAACCGCTCCCCGGGGGAACACTGAAGCTTTCTTT. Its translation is CASSTAPRGNTEAFF.

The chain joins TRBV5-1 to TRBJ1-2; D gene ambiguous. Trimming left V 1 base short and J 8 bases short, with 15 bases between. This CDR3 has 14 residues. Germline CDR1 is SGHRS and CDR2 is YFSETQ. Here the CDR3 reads CASSLSLRDGGYTF. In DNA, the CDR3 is TGCGCCAGCAGCTTGTCTTTGCGGGATGGGGGCTACACCTTC.

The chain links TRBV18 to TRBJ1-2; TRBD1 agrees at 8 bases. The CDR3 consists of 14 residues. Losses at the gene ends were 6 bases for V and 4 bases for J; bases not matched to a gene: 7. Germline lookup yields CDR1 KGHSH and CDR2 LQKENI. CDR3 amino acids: CASSSDRGPYGYTF. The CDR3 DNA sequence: TGTGCCAGCTCGTCAGACAGGGGACCCTATGGCTACACCTTC. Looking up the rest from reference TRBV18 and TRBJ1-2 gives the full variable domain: NAGVMQNPRHLVRRRGQEARLRCSPMKGHSHVYWYRQLPEEGLKFMVYLQKENIIDESGMPKERFSAEFPKEGPSILRIQQVVRGDSAAYFCASSSDRGPYGYTFGSGTRLTVV.

The CDR3 protein is CASSNTPTGYGYTF. CDR3 coding DNA: TGTGCCAGCAGCAATACTCCTACGGGCTATGGCTACACCTTC. V usage is TRBV6-1 and J usage is TRBJ1-2; D unresolved. Trimming left V 6 bases short and J 4 bases short, with 15 bases between. Germline V lookup: CDR1 MNHNS, CDR2 SASEGT. The CDR3 spans 14 residues.